The clone carrying this T cell receptor (beta chain) was seen only a few times. Its antigen is unidentified. The data derive from a study of cytomegalovirus exposure and HLA in healthy donors. Study observations and caveats: A later analysis by the authors found several of the most significant clusters apparently linked to common viral pathogens. As immune exposure information, only CMV serostatus was available. More clonal expansion characterized HLA-associated TCR beta chains than equally common others in a later analysis.

The PCR made use of 60 Vbeta and 13 Jbeta primers. The repertoire was sequenced with immunoSEQ multiplex PCR; TCRdb's copy has only in-frame clones and lacks some. The data show roughly 150,000 clones, 70% to 80% seen once. Looked up from germline, CDR1 is MDHEN and CDR2 is SYDVKM. The CDR3 sequence is 18 residues long. V was shortened by 5 bases and J by 0 bases, with 20 bases between the two germline ends. The V and J genes are TRBV28 and TRBJ2-4, with TRBD1 as a possible D gene (6 bases). This TCR derives from a man younger than 35 in good health and CMV-seropositive. Source material: PBMCs. CDR3 sequence: CASSPISRTALAKNIQYF. The CDR3 nucleotides read TGTGCCAGCAGTCCGATATCTCGGACAGCTCTAGCCAAAAACATTCAGTACTTC.